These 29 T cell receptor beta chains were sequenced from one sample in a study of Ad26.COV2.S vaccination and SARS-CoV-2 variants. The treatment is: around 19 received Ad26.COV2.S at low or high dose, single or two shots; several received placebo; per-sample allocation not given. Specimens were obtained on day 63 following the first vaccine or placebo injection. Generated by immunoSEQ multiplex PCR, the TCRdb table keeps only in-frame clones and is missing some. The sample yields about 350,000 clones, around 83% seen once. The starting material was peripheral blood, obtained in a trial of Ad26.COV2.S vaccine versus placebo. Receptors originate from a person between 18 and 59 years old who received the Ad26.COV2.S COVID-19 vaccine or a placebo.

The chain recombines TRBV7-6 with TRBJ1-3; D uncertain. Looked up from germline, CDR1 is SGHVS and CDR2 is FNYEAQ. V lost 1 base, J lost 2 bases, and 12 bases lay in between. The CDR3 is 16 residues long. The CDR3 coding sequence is TGTGCCAGCAGCTTAGAAACTAGCGTGACTGGAAACACCATATATTTT. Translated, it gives CASSLETSVTGNTIYF. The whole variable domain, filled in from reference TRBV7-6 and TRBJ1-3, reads GAGVSQSPRYKVTKRGQDVALRCDPISGHVSLYWYRQALGQGPEFLTYFNYEAQQDKSGLPNDRFSAERPEGSISTLTIQRTEQRDSAMYRCASSLETSVTGNTIYFGEGSWLTVV.

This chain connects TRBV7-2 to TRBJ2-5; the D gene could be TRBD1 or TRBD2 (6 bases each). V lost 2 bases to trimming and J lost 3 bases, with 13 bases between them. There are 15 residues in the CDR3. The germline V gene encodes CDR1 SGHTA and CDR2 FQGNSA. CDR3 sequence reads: CASSLRTGAKETQYF. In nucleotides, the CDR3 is TGTGCCAGCAGCTTAAGGACGGGGGCTAAAGAGACCCAGTACTTC.

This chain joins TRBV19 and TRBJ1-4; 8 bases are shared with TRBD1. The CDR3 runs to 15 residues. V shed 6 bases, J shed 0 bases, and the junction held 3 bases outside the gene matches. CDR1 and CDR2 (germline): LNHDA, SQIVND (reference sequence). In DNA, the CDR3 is TGTGCCAGTAGGGGACAGGCCGCAACTAATGAAAAACTGTTTTTT. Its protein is CASRGQAATNEKLFF.

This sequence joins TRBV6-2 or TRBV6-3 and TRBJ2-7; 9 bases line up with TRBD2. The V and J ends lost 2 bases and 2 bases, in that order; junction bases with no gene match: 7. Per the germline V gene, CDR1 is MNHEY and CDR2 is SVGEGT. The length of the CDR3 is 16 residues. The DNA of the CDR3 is TGTGCCAGCAGTTACCCGGGTCTAGCGGGAACCTACGAGCAGTACTTC. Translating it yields CASSYPGLAGTYEQYF.

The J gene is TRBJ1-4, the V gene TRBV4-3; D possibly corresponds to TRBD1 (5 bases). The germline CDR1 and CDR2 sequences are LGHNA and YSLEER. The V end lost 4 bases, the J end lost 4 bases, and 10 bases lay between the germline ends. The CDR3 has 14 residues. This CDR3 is CASSRDGYNEKLFF. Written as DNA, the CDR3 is TGCGCCAGCAGCCGGGACGGTTATAATGAAAAACTGTTTTTT.

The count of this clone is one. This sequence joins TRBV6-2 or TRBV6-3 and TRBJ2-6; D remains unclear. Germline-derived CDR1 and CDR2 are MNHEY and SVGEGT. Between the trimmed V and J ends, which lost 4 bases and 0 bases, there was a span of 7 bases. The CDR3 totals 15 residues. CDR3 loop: CASSFASSGANVLTF. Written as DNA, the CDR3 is TGTGCCAGCAGTTTTGCGAGCTCTGGGGCCAACGTCCTGACTTTC.

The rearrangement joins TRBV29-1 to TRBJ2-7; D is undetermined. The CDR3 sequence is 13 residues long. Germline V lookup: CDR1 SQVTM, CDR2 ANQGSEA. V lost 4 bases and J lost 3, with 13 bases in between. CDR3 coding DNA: TGCAGCGTTGTTGGGGTATTGGGCTACGAGCAGTACTTC. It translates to CSVVGVLGYEQYF.

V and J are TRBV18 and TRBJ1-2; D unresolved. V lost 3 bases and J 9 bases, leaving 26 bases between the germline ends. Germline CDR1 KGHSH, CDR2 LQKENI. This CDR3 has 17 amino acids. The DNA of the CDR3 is TGTGCCAGCTCACCGATCAAAGGGTCCTATGGACCTCTAAGCTACACCTTC. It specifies CASSPIKGSYGPLSYTF.

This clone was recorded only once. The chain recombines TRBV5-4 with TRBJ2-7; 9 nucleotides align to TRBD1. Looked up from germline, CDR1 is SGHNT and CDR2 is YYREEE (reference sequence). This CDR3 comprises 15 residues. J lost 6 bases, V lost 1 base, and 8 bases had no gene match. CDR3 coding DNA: TGTGCCAGCAGCTTGCTCGGACAGGGGATAGGCGAGCAGTACTTC. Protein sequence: CASSLLGQGIGEQYF.

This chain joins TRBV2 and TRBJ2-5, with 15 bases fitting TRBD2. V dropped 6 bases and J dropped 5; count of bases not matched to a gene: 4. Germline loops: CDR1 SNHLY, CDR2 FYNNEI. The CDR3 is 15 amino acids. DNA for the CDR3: TGTGCCAGCAGGGGGACTAGCGGGGGGCTGGAGACCCAGTACTTC. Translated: CASRGTSGGLETQYF.

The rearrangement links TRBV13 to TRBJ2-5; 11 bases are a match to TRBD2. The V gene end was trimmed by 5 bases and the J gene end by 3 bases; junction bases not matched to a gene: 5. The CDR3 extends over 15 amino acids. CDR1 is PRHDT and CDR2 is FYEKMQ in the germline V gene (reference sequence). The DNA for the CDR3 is TGTGCCAGCAGCCCAGAGGGACTAGCGGAAGAGACCCAGTACTTC. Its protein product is CASSPEGLAEETQYF.

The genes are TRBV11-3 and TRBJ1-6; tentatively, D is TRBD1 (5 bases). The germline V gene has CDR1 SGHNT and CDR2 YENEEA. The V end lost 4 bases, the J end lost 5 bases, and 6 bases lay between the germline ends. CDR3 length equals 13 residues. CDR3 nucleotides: TGTGCCAGCAGCTCAGGGAATAATTCACCCCTCCACTTT. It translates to CASSSGNNSPLHF.

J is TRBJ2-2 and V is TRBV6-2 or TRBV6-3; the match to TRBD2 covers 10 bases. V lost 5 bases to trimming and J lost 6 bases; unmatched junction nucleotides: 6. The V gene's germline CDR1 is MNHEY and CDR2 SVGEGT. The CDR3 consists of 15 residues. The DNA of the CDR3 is TGTGCCAGCAGTCAAGCGGGAGGGCCCTCCGGGGAGCTGTTTTTT. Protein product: CASSQAGGPSGELFF.

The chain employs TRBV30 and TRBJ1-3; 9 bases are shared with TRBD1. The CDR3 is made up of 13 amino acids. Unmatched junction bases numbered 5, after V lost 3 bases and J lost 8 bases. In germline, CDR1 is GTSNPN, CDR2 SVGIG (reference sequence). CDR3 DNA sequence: TGTGCCTGGAGAGAACAGGGGGCGTACACCATATATTTT. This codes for CAWREQGAYTIYF.

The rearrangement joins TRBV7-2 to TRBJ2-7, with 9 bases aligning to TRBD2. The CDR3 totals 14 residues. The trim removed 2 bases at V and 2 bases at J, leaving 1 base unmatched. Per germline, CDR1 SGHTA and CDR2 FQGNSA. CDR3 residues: CASSLLAGTYEQYF. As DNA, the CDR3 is TGTGCCAGCAGCTTACTAGCGGGGACCTACGAGCAGTACTTC. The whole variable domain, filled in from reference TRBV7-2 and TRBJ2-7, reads GAGVSQSPSNKVTEKGKDVELRCDPISGHTALYWYRQSLGQGLEFLIYFQGNSAPDKSGLPSDRFSAERTGGSVSTLTIQRTQQEDSAVYLCASSLLAGTYEQYFGPGTRLTVT.

Here the CDR3 DNA reads TGTGCCATCAGTGACCACATGAACACTGAAGCTTTCTTT. Its translation: CAISDHMNTEAFF. The rearrangement links TRBV10-3 to TRBJ1-1; D is undetermined. The germline V gene has CDR1 ENHRY and CDR2 SYGVKD. This CDR3 comprises 13 residues. Trimming took 3 bases from V and 0 from J, leaving 5 bases between them.

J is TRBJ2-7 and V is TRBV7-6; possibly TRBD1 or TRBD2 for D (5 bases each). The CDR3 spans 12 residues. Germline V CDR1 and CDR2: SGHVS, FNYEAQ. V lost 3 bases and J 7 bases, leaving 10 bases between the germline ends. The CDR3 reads CASSFGAGEQYF. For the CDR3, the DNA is TGTGCCAGCAGCTTCGGGGCCGGGGAGCAGTACTTC.

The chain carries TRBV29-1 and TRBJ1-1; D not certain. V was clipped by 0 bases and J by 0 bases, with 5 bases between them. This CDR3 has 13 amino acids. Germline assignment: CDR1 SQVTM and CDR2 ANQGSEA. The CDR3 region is CSVEDSVNTEAFF. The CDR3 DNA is TGCAGCGTTGAAGATTCGGTGAACACTGAAGCTTTCTTT. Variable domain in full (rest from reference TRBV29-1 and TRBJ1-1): SAVISQKPSRDICQRGTSLTIQCQVDSQVTMMFWYRQQPGQSLTLIATANQGSEATYESGFVIDKFPISRPNLTFSTLTVSNMSPEDSSIYLCSVEDSVNTEAFFGQGTRLTVV.

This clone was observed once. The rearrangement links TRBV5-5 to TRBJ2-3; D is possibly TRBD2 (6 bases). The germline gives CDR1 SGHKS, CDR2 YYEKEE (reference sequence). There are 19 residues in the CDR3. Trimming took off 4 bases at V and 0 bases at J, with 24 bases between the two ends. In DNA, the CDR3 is TGTGCCAGCAGCCCTCGGGATGGGACTCGCCTTCCTAGCACAGATACGCAGTATTTT. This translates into CASSPRDGTRLPSTDTQYF.

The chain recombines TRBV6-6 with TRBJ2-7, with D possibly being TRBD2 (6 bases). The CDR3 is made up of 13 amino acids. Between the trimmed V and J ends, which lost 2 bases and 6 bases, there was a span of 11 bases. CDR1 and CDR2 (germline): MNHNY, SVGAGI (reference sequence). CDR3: CASSYGGWREQYF. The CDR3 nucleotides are TGTGCCAGCAGTTACGGGGGGTGGCGCGAGCAGTACTTC.

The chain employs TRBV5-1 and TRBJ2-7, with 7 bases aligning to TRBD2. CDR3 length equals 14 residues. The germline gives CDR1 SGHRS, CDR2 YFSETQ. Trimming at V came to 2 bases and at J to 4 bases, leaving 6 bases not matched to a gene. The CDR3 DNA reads TGCGCCAGCAGCTTTAACCGGGGGGAGTACGAGCAGTACTTC. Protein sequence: CASSFNRGEYEQYF.

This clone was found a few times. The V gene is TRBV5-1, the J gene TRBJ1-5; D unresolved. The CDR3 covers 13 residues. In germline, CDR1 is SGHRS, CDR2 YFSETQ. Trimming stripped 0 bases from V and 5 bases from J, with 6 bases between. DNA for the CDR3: TGCGCCAGCAGCTTGGCGGGTGATCAGCCCCAGCATTTT. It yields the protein CASSLAGDQPQHF.

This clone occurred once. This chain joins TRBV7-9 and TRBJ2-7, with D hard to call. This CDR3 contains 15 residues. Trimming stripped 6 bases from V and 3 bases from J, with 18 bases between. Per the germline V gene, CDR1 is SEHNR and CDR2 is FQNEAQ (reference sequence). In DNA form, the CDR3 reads TGTGCCAGCAGTAAACCCCGAGCCGGCAACTACGAGCAGTACTTC. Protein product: CASSKPRAGNYEQYF.

The chain's CDR3 is CASRPRDVPNQPQHF. In DNA, the CDR3 is TGCGCCAGCAGGCCTCGGGACGTTCCCAATCAGCCCCAGCATTTT. The genes are TRBV23-1 and TRBJ1-5; D may be TRBD1 (5 bases). TRBV23-1 is identified as an open reading frame with a role that is uncertain. Trimming took off 6 bases at V and 3 bases at J, with 15 bases between the two ends. This CDR3 has 15 residues.

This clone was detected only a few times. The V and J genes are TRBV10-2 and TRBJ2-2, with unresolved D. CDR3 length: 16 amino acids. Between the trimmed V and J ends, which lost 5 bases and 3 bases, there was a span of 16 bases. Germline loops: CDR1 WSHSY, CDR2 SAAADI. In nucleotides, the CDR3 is TGCGCCAGCAGTCTAGGTTGGTGGGCCGACACCGGGGAGCTGTTTTTT. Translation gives CASSLGWWADTGELFF.

CDR3: CASSFSGPTNEKLFF. DNA of the CDR3: TGTGCCAGCAGTTTTTCGGGACCAACTAATGAAAAACTGTTTTTT. This chain joins TRBV28 and TRBJ1-4; a possible D gene is TRBD1 (5 bases). The germline V and J ends were trimmed by 3 bases and 0 bases, with 8 bases remaining between them. Germline loops: CDR1 MDHEN, CDR2 SYDVKM. The CDR3 covers 15 residues. Full variable domain (outside the CDR3, taken from reference TRBV28 and TRBJ1-4): DVKVTQSSRYLVKRTGEKVFLECVQDMDHENMFWYRQDPGLGLRLIYFSYDVKMKEKGDIPEGYSVSREKKERFSLILESASTNQTSMYLCASSFSGPTNEKLFFGSGTQLSVL.

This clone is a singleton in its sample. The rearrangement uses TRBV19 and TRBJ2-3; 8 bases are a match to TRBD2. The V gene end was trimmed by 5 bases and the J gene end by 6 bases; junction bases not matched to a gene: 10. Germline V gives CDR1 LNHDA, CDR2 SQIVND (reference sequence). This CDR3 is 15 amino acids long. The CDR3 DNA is TGTGCCAGTAGTGCCACCGGGACTAGAGGGGATACGCAGTATTTT. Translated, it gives CASSATGTRGDTQYF.

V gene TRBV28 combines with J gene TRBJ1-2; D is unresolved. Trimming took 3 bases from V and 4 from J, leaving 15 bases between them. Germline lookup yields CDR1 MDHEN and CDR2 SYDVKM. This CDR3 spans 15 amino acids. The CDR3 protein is CASSFPQIGRYGYTF. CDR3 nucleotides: TGTGCCAGCAGTTTCCCACAGATTGGACGCTATGGCTACACCTTC.

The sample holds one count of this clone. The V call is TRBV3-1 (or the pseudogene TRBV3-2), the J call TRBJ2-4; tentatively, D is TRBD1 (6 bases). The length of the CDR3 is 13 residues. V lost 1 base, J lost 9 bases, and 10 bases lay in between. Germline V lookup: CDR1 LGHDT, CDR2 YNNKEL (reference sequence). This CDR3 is CASSQGTVAIQYF. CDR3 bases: TGTGCCAGCAGCCAAGGGACAGTTGCCATTCAGTACTTC.